This T cell receptor beta chain was captured in a study of PD-1 blockade in classical Hodgkin lymphoma. Study-level results: The study reported lower baseline TCR diversity in newly diagnosed patients than in healthy donors.

The CDR3 contains 13 residues. Trimming cost V 1 base and J 4 bases, with 4 bases left between them. Germline V gene data show CDR1 as MNHEY and CDR2 as SVGAGI. Concerning this clone itself: The antigen is not known.

Every one of the patients relapsed after autologous stem cell transplantation (brentuximab vedotin exposure was variable). TCRdb's copy holds only in-frame clones and misses some; the assay was immunoSEQ multiplex PCR. The sample includes 41,000 or so clones, roughly three quarters of them seen just once. This TCR was recovered from a human donor with classical Hodgkin lymphoma. The chain recombines TRBV6-5 with TRBJ1-4; no clear D. The sequences come from peripheral blood mononuclear cells (PBMCs), collected at baseline. CDR3 in amino acids: CASSYLVNEKLFF. CDR3 nucleotides: TGTGCCAGCAGTTACTTGGTTAATGAAAAACTGTTTTTT.